Shown below are 24 T cell receptor beta chains from a single sample sequenced in a study of CD8 T cells in Susac syndrome. Reverse transcription of 0.5 to 1 ug RNA was performed with random hexamers. TCRdb reprocessed the immunoSEQ multiplex PCR reads via MiXCR and lists one record per CDR3 protein. The profile shows roughly 190,000 distinct CDR3 sequences, more than 85% of them singletons. What was sequenced was CD8+ T cells from PBMCs. These TCRs come from a human donor with Susac syndrome.

The rearrangement joins TRBV4-1 to TRBJ2-2; TRBD2 matches at 12 bases. Germline trimming cut 5 bases from V and 3 bases from J; bases unmatched to any gene: 4. This CDR3 contains 16 residues. CDR1 MGHRA and CDR2 YSYEKL come from the germline V gene. The CDR3 loop reads CASSVRLAGDTGELFF. The DNA for the CDR3 is TGCGCCAGCAGCGTCAGACTAGCGGGGGACACCGGGGAGCTGTTTTTT.

This clonotype was picked up a small number of times. This chain connects TRBV30 to TRBJ1-1; D gene ambiguous. The CDR3 covers 11 residues. The V gene's germline CDR1 is GTSNPN and CDR2 SVGIG (reference sequence). Deletions cut 2 bases from V and 4 bases from J, with 5 bases between. CDR3 region: CAWSSGTEAFF. CDR3 bases: TGTGCCTGGAGTTCTGGCACTGAAGCTTTCTTT.

J is TRBJ2-7 and V is TRBV6-6; 9 positions match TRBD1. Losses at the gene ends were 4 bases for V and 0 bases for J; bases not matched to a gene: 4. CDR1 and CDR2 (germline): MNHNY, SVGAGI (reference sequence). This CDR3 region has 15 residues. CDR3 in DNA: TGTGCCAGCAGTTCCGGGACAGGGAGCTCCTACGAGCAGTACTTC. Protein sequence: CASSSGTGSSYEQYF.

The chain carries TRBV19 and TRBJ1-1; D unresolved. Trimming took off 3 bases at V and 1 base at J, with 6 bases between the two ends. CDR1 is LNHDA and CDR2 is SQIVND in the germline V gene (reference sequence). There are 13 residues in the CDR3. DNA for the CDR3: TGTGCCAGTAGTATGGGGAGGAACACTGAAGCTTTCTTT. This sequence encodes CASSMGRNTEAFF.

The chain employs TRBV7-8 and TRBJ1-1, with a weak D call TRBD1 (6 bases). The germline V and J ends were trimmed by 2 bases and 6 bases, with 7 bases remaining between them. CDR1 is SGHVS, CDR2 FQNEAQ, per germline. The CDR3 runs 12 residues. The CDR3 loop is CASSLRGAEAFF. The CDR3 DNA reads TGTGCCAGCAGCTTAAGGGGGGCTGAAGCTTTCTTT.

The V and J genes are TRBV2 and TRBJ2-2, with D unclear. CDR3 length: 14 amino acids. Trimming took off 4 bases at V and 4 bases at J, with 10 bases between the two ends. Germline V gives CDR1 SNHLY, CDR2 FYNNEI. CDR3 nucleotide sequence: TGTGCCAGCAGTGGCCTAACTTTCACCGGGGAGCTGTTTTTT. Its protein is CASSGLTFTGELFF.

The chain has TRBV14 and TRBJ1-2; weak D call: TRBD1 (5 bases). V was trimmed by 1 base and J by 7 bases, leaving 16 bases between them. CDR3 length equals 15 residues. CDR1 and CDR2 (germline): SGHDN, FVKESK. CDR3 coding DNA: TGTGCCAGCAGCCAAGGTCAGGGTGAAGCATTTGGCTACACCTTC. Encoded protein: CASSQGQGEAFGYTF.

The chain joins TRBV10-3 to TRBJ2-1; D is unclear. The ends were cut back, 2 bases at V and 4 bases at J, with 9 bases in the middle. Germline V gene lookup returns CDR1 ENHRY and CDR2 SYGVKD. This CDR3 region has 14 residues. CDR3 loop: CAISEPSRYNEQFF. DNA for the CDR3: TGTGCCATCAGTGAGCCCTCTAGGTACAATGAGCAGTTCTTC.

The CDR3 bases are TGTGCCAGCAGCACGGCGGACAGGGGAAGGGGGGAGCAGTACTTC. This translates into CASSTADRGRGEQYF. This chain joins TRBV5-4 and TRBJ2-7; 9 bases are a match to TRBD1. The CDR3 runs 15 residues. In germline, CDR1 is SGHNT, CDR2 YYREEE (reference sequence). V lost 4 bases to trimming and J lost 7 bases; unmatched junction nucleotides: 12.

This clonotype showed up just once. The chain joins TRBV10-3 to TRBJ2-1, with D unresolved. The V end was cut by 10 bases, the J end by 7 bases, with 8 bases between. The CDR3 length is 10 residues. From germline, CDR1 is ENHRY and CDR2 SYGVKD. The CDR3 region is CANPDNEQFF. The CDR3 bases are TGTGCCAACCCGGATAATGAGCAGTTCTTC.

V is TRBV4-1 and J is TRBJ2-1; 10 nucleotides match TRBD2. The CDR3 sequence is 18 residues long. Germline lookup yields CDR1 MGHRA and CDR2 YSYEKL. V shed 0 bases and J 0 bases; nucleotides not matched to a gene: 5. The CDR3 nucleotides are TGCGCCAGCAGCCAAGATAGGACTAGCGGAGGCTCCTACAATGAGCAGTTCTTC. Translation: CASSQDRTSGGSYNEQFF.

This chain joins TRBV13 and TRBJ2-7; 8 nucleotides match TRBD1. V lost 5 bases and J lost 2; bases outside the gene matches: 2. Germline CDR1 reads PRHDT; CDR2 reads FYEKMQ (reference sequence). The CDR3 consists of 13 residues. CDR3 sequence reads: CASSIRGPYEQYF. CDR3 DNA sequence: TGTGCCAGCAGCATCAGGGGGCCCTACGAGCAGTACTTC.

The chain recombines TRBV7-9 with TRBJ2-1; possible D gene TRBD2, 5 bases. Trimming pared 1 base from V and 8 bases from J, leaving 21 bases between. Germline V gene sequence: CDR1 SEHNR, CDR2 FQNEAQ (reference sequence). The CDR3 runs to 17 residues. The DNA of the CDR3 is TGTGCCAGCAGCTTAGTTGTGGGAGTGACTCACGGATATGAGCAGTTCTTC. Its protein product is CASSLVVGVTHGYEQFF.

V is TRBV7-9 and J is TRBJ2-2; 9 bases are shared with TRBD1. The CDR3 length is 16 residues. The J segment lost 4 bases and the V segment lost 3 bases, leaving 6 bases of the junction unmatched. Germline-derived CDR1 and CDR2 are SEHNR and FQNEAQ (reference sequence). CDR3 bases: TGTGCCAGCAGCTTCCGGACAGGGGTTGTCACCGGGGAGCTGTTTTTT. Protein sequence: CASSFRTGVVTGELFF.

The chain combines TRBV3-1 with TRBJ2-7; D is unresolved. CDR3 length: 14 residues. V gave up 0 bases and J gave up 1 base, with 7 bases separating them. Germline-derived CDR1 and CDR2 are LGHDT and YNNKEL (reference sequence). CDR3 coding DNA: TGTGCCAGCAGCCAAGATTACGGATCCTACGAGCAGTACTTC. This codes for CASSQDYGSYEQYF.

In its sample, this clonotype was seen a few times. The CDR3 is CASSGQGGEQYF. CDR3 bases: TGTGCCAGCAGTGGACAGGGAGGAGAGCAGTACTTC. This chain connects TRBV2 to TRBJ2-7; possible D gene TRBD1, 7 bases. Trimming removed 4 bases from V and 7 bases from J, with 11 bases in between. Germline V CDR1 and CDR2: SNHLY, FYNNEI. This CDR3 is 12 amino acids long.

The CDR3 region is CASSSREPINYGYTF. The CDR3, as DNA: TGTGCCAGCAGCTCCCGCGAGCCCATTAACTATGGCTACACCTTC. This chain links TRBV7-9 with TRBJ1-2; D is unresolved. The V gene's germline CDR1 is SEHNR and CDR2 FQNEAQ (reference sequence). The CDR3 consists of 15 residues. V lost 4 bases and J 1 base, leaving 13 bases between the germline ends.

The chain is built from TRBV20-1 and TRBJ2-3; D is unresolved. CDR1 and CDR2 (germline): DFQATT, SNEGSKA (reference sequence). The CDR3 loop spans 12 amino acids. Trimming took 3 bases from V and 4 from J, leaving 8 bases between them. The CDR3 nucleotides read TGCAGTGCTAGCCCTGCCCCAGATACGCAGTATTTT. Its translation is CSASPAPDTQYF.

The chain has TRBV20-1 and TRBJ2-3; TRBD1 might be the D (5 bases). The CDR3 is made up of 18 amino acids. Germline V gene data show CDR1 as DFQATT and CDR2 as SNEGSKA (reference sequence). The germline V and J ends were trimmed by 2 bases and 1 base, with 22 bases remaining between them. CDR3 coding DNA: TGCAGTGCTAGAAAGTCATTACCAGGGCCTGAGGGCACAGATACGCAGTATTTT. Translating it yields CSARKSLPGPEGTDTQYF.

The chain uses TRBV7-9 and TRBJ1-2, with 10 bases aligning to TRBD1. The CDR3 runs 15 residues. V dropped 4 bases and J dropped 2; count of bases not matched to a gene: 4. Germline V gene lookup returns CDR1 SEHNR and CDR2 FQNEAQ (reference sequence). In DNA, the CDR3 is TGTGCCAGCAGCTCCCGACAGGGGGCGAACTATGGCTACACCTTC. It translates to CASSSRQGANYGYTF.

The genes are TRBV30 and TRBJ1-4, with TRBD1 matching 7 bases. This CDR3 has 15 amino acids. The V gene end was trimmed by 5 bases and the J gene end by 3 bases; junction bases not matched to a gene: 9. Per germline, CDR1 GTSNPN and CDR2 SVGIG (reference sequence). CDR3 in DNA: TGTGCCTGGGCACTGATCGGGACAGCTAATGAAAAACTGTTTTTT. Its translation is CAWALIGTANEKLFF.

This clonotype was detected only once. V and J are TRBV4-1 and TRBJ1-1; 10 bases fit TRBD1. The CDR3 runs 14 residues. The V and J ends lost 5 bases and 6 bases, in that order; junction bases with no gene match: 6. Germline-derived CDR1 and CDR2 are MGHRA and YSYEKL. CDR3 sequence: CASSYGQGGPEAFF. In DNA form, the CDR3 reads TGCGCCAGCAGCTATGGACAGGGGGGCCCTGAAGCTTTCTTT.

This chain connects TRBV18 to TRBJ2-6; D is uncertain. Per the germline V gene, CDR1 is KGHSH and CDR2 is LQKENI. The CDR3 has 16 amino acids. The V gene lost 3 bases and the J gene lost 0 bases, with 9 bases spanning the gap. CDR3 nucleotide sequence: TGTGCCAGCTCACCTCCCCGAAGCTCTGGGGCCAACGTCCTGACTTTC. The encoded protein is CASSPPRSSGANVLTF. The variable domain in full, with the rest retrieved from reference TRBV18 and TRBJ2-6, is NAGVMQNPRHLVRRRGQEARLRCSPMKGHSHVYWYRQLPEEGLKFMVYLQKENIIDESGMPKERFSAEFPKEGPSILRIQQVVRGDSAAYFCASSPPRSSGANVLTFGAGSRLTVL.

This clonotype was picked up a small number of times. The CDR3 sequence: CASSTSGGSTDTQYF. CDR3 nucleotides: TGTGCCAGCAGTACTAGCGGGGGGTCCACAGATACGCAGTATTTT. This sequence joins TRBV12-3 or TRBV12-4 and TRBJ2-3; 12 bases match TRBD2. Unmatched junction bases numbered 2, after V lost 5 bases and J lost 2 bases. The CDR3 extends over 15 amino acids.